These 4 T cell receptor beta chains came from one sample sequenced in a study of cytomegalovirus exposure and HLA in healthy donors. PCR employed 60 Vbeta and 13 Jbeta primers. Sequenced by immunoSEQ multiplex PCR; TCRdb stores in-frame clones only, minus some. The sample yields 150,000 to 200,000 clones, just over 75% seen once. Input material: PBMCs. The receptors here all came from a woman younger than 45 in good health and CMV-seropositive.

This clone was recorded once. The CDR3 coding sequence is TGTGCCTGCTCGGACAGGGGGCCCTCCGGTTTCTTT. Translation: CACSDRGPSGFF. V usage is TRBV30 and J usage is TRBJ1-1; TRBD1 agrees at 11 bases. Germline-derived CDR1 and CDR2 are GTSNPN and SVGIG (reference sequence). There are 12 residues in the CDR3. V trimming: 6 bases; J trimming: 13 bases; junction bases outside the gene matches: 10. Based on the CDR3 plus reference TRBV30 and TRBJ1-1, the full variable domain is SQTIHQWPATLVQPVGSPLSLECTVEGTSNPNLYWYRQAAGRGLQLLFYSVGIGQISSEVPQNLSASRPQDRQFILSSKKLLLSDSGFYLCACSDRGPSGFFGQGTRLTVV.

Only a few counts were recorded for this clone. The rearrangement joins TRBV6-5 to TRBJ2-7; TRBD2 aligns across 15 bases. Per germline, CDR1 MNHEY and CDR2 SVGAGI. This CDR3 spans 15 amino acids. With V trimmed by 6 bases and J by 5 bases, 5 bases remained unmatched. The CDR3 region is CASRPGTSGRHEQYF. For the CDR3, the DNA is TGTGCCAGCAGACCCGGGACTAGCGGGAGGCACGAGCAGTACTTC.

The chain employs TRBV30 and TRBJ2-7; 9 bases are a match to TRBD1. Germline V gives CDR1 GTSNPN, CDR2 SVGIG (reference sequence). After removal of 2 bases from V and 9 bases from J, the junction contained 20 bases not matched to a gene. The CDR3 extends over 17 amino acids. The chain's CDR3 is CAWSPPGQGRGKSGQYF. The CDR3 DNA follows: TGTGCCTGGAGTCCTCCGGGACAGGGTAGAGGAAAGTCCGGGCAGTACTTC.

The J gene is TRBJ1-1, the V gene TRBV30, with D possibly being TRBD1 (6 bases). CDR1 GTSNPN and CDR2 SVGIG come from the germline V gene (reference sequence). V lost 3 bases, J lost 8 bases, and 16 bases lay in between. The CDR3 has 13 amino acids. The CDR3 region is CAWRAGAGVEAFF. In nucleotides, the CDR3 is TGTGCCTGGAGAGCAGGAGCAGGGGTAGAAGCTTTCTTT.